These 26 T cell receptor beta chains originate from one sample sequenced in a study of cytomegalovirus exposure and HLA in healthy donors. The PCR had 60 Vbeta and 13 Jbeta primers. Assay used: immunoSEQ multiplex PCR; TCRdb lists only in-frame clones, some missing. The table lists some 130,000 clones, around 77% of them singletons. The specimen was PBMCs. The receptors here all came from a man aged 25-40 years in good health and CMV-seronegative.

A few counts support this clone. The V and J genes are TRBV5-1 and TRBJ2-3; D remains unclear. This CDR3 is built from 16 residues. The V gene lost 4 bases and the J gene lost 0 bases, with 15 bases spanning the gap. The germline V gene has CDR1 SGHRS and CDR2 YFSETQ. DNA for the CDR3: TGCGCCAGCAGCCGGTCGGTCCGCGGTAGCACAGATACGCAGTATTTT. Its protein is CASSRSVRGSTDTQYF.

As to this clone: Within the sample, other DNA sequences also encode this same CDR3. The V gene is TRBV6-1, the J gene TRBJ2-7; TRBD2 aligns across 8 bases. The trim removed 10 bases at V and 1 base at J, leaving 6 bases unmatched. Germline V gives CDR1 MNHNS, CDR2 SASEGT. The length of the CDR3 is 13 residues. As DNA, the CDR3 is TGTGCCACCCAAGCGGGAGTTTCCTACGAGCAGTACTTC. Translation gives CATQAGVSYEQYF.

The chain employs TRBV18 and TRBJ2-7; TRBD2 matches at 14 bases. J gave up 7 bases and V 0 bases, and 8 bases lay outside the gene matches. CDR3 size: 17 residues. CDR1 and CDR2 (germline): KGHSH, LQKENI. The CDR3 bases are TGTGCCAGCTCACCACCGGGACTAGCGGGAGCGTTAAGGGAGCAGTACTTC. It encodes CASSPPGLAGALREQYF.

V usage is TRBV9 and J usage is TRBJ2-7; D might be TRBD1 (6 bases). The CDR3 contains 15 residues. Germline V gives CDR1 SGDLS, CDR2 YYNGEE. The V and J ends lost 0 bases and 3 bases respectively, with 13 bases between them. The CDR3 loop reads CASSVDQGIGYEQYF. CDR3 nucleotides: TGTGCCAGCAGCGTAGACCAGGGGATCGGCTACGAGCAGTACTTC.

This clone was seen just once. The chain recombines TRBV19 with TRBJ1-2; TRBD1 agrees at 8 bases. Per germline, CDR1 LNHDA and CDR2 SQIVND (reference sequence). The junction had 8 bases not matched to a gene; V was cut back by 6 bases and J by 8 bases. The CDR3 contains 13 residues. DNA of the CDR3: TGTGCCAGTAGCCCGGACAGGGCCGGCGGCTACACCTTC. Translated: CASSPDRAGGYTF. The full variable domain, in which reference TRBV19 and TRBJ1-2 provide the parts outside the CDR3, is DGGITQSPKYLFRKEGQNVTLSCEQNLNHDAMYWYRQDPGQGLRLIYYSQIVNDFQKGDIAEGYSVSREKKESFPLTVTSAQKNPTAFYLCASSPDRAGGYTFGSGTRLTVV.

This clone was observed a single time. This chain uses TRBV5-5 with TRBJ1-5; a possible D gene is TRBD1 (6 bases). Trimming took 4 bases from V and 1 from J, leaving 9 bases between them. Germline V gene lookup returns CDR1 SGHKS and CDR2 YYEKEE (reference sequence). The CDR3 spans 14 residues. For the CDR3, the DNA is TGTGCCAGCAGCGGAACAGGGAGCAATCAGCCCCAGCATTTT. Translating gives CASSGTGSNQPQHF. Based on the CDR3 plus reference TRBV5-5 and TRBJ1-5, the full variable domain is DAGVTQSPTHLIKTRGQQVTLRCSPISGHKSVSWYQQVLGQGPQFIFQYYEKEERGRGNFPDRFSARQFPNYSSELNVNALLLGDSALYLCASSGTGSNQPQHFGDGTRLSIL.

CDR3 loop: CASRLSGGSAYIGNTIYF. CDR3 nucleotide sequence: TGTGCCAGCAGACTTTCGGGGGGATCTGCATACATTGGAAACACCATATATTTT. The chain has TRBV2 and TRBJ1-3, with D perhaps TRBD1 (5 bases). Germline V gives CDR1 SNHLY, CDR2 FYNNEI. CDR3 size: 18 residues. V was clipped by 6 bases and J by 3 bases, with 24 bases between them.

This chain joins TRBV14 and TRBJ2-3; D gene unclear. This CDR3 is built from 13 residues. V dropped 2 bases and J dropped 4 bases, with 7 bases sitting between them. Germline V lookup: CDR1 SGHDN, CDR2 FVKESK. The CDR3 DNA is TGTGCCAGCAGCCAACATGGAGCAGATACGCAGTATTTT. The encoded protein is CASSQHGADTQYF. Variable domain in full (rest from reference TRBV14 and TRBJ2-3): EAGVTQFPSHSVIEKGQTVTLRCDPISGHDNLYWYRRVMGKEIKFLLHFVKESKQDESGMPNNRFLAERTGGTYSTLKVQPAELEDSGVYFCASSQHGADTQYFGPGTRLTVL.

This clone appeared a few times. The chain combines TRBV6-1 with TRBJ1-1; 9 positions agree with TRBD1. Germline V gene data show CDR1 as MNHNS and CDR2 as SASEGT. CDR3 length equals 14 residues. After removal of 4 bases from V and 7 bases from J, the junction contained 7 bases not matched to a gene. The CDR3, as DNA: TGTGCCAGCAGTGTCGGGACAGGGAATGGTGAAGCTTTCTTT. This codes for CASSVGTGNGEAFF.

The chain joins TRBV6-1 to TRBJ1-4; 7 nucleotides match TRBD1. V lost 6 bases, J lost 5 bases, and 3 bases stayed unmatched. The CDR3 length is 13 residues. CDR1 MNHNS and CDR2 SASEGT come from the germline V gene. The CDR3 spells CASSGTVNEKLFF. CDR3 bases: TGTGCCAGCAGCGGGACAGTAAATGAAAAACTGTTTTTT.

The V and J genes are TRBV10-3 and TRBJ1-2, with 8 bases lining up with TRBD1. The CDR3 totals 13 residues. V gave up 9 bases and J gave up 1 base; unmatched junction bases: 4. CDR1 is ENHRY, CDR2 SYGVKD, per germline. CDR3 amino acids: CAIRGTGNYGYTF. The CDR3 coding sequence is TGTGCCATTCGGGGGACAGGTAACTATGGCTACACCTTC.

The sample holds one count of this clone. The chain has TRBV6-7 and TRBJ1-2, with 7 bases identical to TRBD1. TRBV6-7 is an ORF, with its function uncertain. The V segment lost 9 bases and the J segment 5 bases; nucleotides outside the gene matches: 12. The CDR3 runs to 14 residues. CDR3 protein: CASLVRQGEYGYTF. CDR3 DNA: TGTGCCAGTCTTGTCCGACAGGGAGAATATGGCTACACCTTC.

This clone occurred once. This chain connects TRBV2 to TRBJ2-7, with 8 bases lining up with TRBD2. The V gene end was trimmed by 1 base and the J gene end by 6 bases; junction bases not matched to a gene: 8. The CDR3 has 15 residues. CDR1 is SNHLY, CDR2 FYNNEI, per germline. CDR3 nucleotides: TGTGCCAGCAGTGAAGTCTTGTCGGGAGGGAGCGAGCAGTACTTC. Protein sequence: CASSEVLSGGSEQYF.

The J gene is TRBJ2-3, the V gene TRBV5-8; a possible D gene is TRBD2 (5 bases). Germline CDR1 SGHTS, CDR2 YDEGEE. The CDR3 extends over 14 amino acids. The ends were cut back, 0 bases at V and 2 bases at J, with 7 bases in the middle. CDR3 nucleotides: TGTGCCAGCAGCTTGGGGACTTTCACAGATACGCAGTATTTT. Its translation is CASSLGTFTDTQYF. Filled out from reference TRBV5-8 and TRBJ2-3, the complete variable domain reads EAGVTQSPTHLIKTRGQQATLRCSPISGHTSVYWYQQALGLGLQFLLWYDEGEERNRGNFPPRFSGRQFPNYSSELNVNALELEDSALYLCASSLGTFTDTQYFGPGTRLTVL.

The J gene is TRBJ2-5, the V gene TRBV6-1, with D maybe TRBD2 (6 bases). There are 14 residues in the CDR3. Per the germline V gene, CDR1 is MNHNS and CDR2 is SASEGT. Trimming took 10 bases from V and 5 from J, leaving 20 bases between them. The CDR3 is CATAGGGIGETQYF. DNA for the CDR3: TGTGCCACGGCCGGTGGCGGGATTGGGGAGACCCAGTACTTC.

This clone was recorded only once. The chain uses TRBV18 and TRBJ2-2; 14 bases align to TRBD2. In germline, CDR1 is KGHSH, CDR2 LQKENI. CDR3 length equals 18 residues. The J segment lost 2 bases and the V segment lost 1 base, leaving 3 bases of the junction unmatched. This chain's CDR3 is CASSPRGLAGANTGELFF. CDR3 bases: TGTGCCAGCTCACCACGGGGACTAGCGGGAGCCAACACCGGGGAGCTGTTTTTT.

This clone has more than one count but fewer than ten. This chain links TRBV2 with TRBJ2-7; 8 bases agree with TRBD1. Germline loops: CDR1 SNHLY, CDR2 FYNNEI. This CDR3 has 13 residues. Trimming took 5 bases from V and 5 from J; bases not matched to a gene: 5. In nucleotides, the CDR3 is TGTGCCAGCAGTTGGACAGGGAATAACGAGCAGTACTTC. It encodes CASSWTGNNEQYF.

The rearrangement links TRBV10-2 to TRBJ2-7; a weak D match, TRBD2 (5 bases). Trimming cost V 6 bases and J 0 bases, with 15 bases left between them. This CDR3 is 15 amino acids long. The germline V gene encodes CDR1 WSHSY and CDR2 SAAADI. The CDR3 spells CASSQIAPSSYEQYF. The DNA of the CDR3 is TGCGCCAGCAGCCAGATAGCGCCAAGCTCCTACGAGCAGTACTTC.

This clone came up a few times. The gene calls are TRBV7-2 and TRBJ2-3, with 7 nucleotides matching TRBD1. Germline values: CDR1 SGHTA, CDR2 FQGNSA. V was pared by 1 base and J by 5 bases, with 9 bases of the junction left unmatched. The CDR3 consists of 16 residues. CDR3 nucleotides: TGTGCCAGCAGCTTAGTATACAGGGGTCCTGGAGATACGCAGTATTTT. Protein sequence: CASSLVYRGPGDTQYF.

This sequence joins TRBV5-4 and TRBJ2-6; D might be TRBD1 (6 bases). The germline V gene encodes CDR1 SGHNT and CDR2 YYREEE (reference sequence). This CDR3 spans 15 amino acids. Trimming shortened V by 3 bases and J by 3 bases, and 10 bases separated the two germline ends. The CDR3 here is CASSSAGVGANVLTF. The DNA of the CDR3 is TGTGCCAGCAGCTCGGCAGGGGTTGGGGCCAACGTCCTGACTTTC.

V usage is TRBV7-6 and J usage is TRBJ2-7, with D perhaps matching TRBD2 (6 bases). The CDR3 spans 13 residues. Germline V gene lookup returns CDR1 SGHVS and CDR2 FNYEAQ. The V end lost 1 base, the J end lost 4 bases, and 8 bases lay between the germline ends. For the CDR3, the DNA is TGTGCCAGCAGCTTAGGGGCGGGGTACGAGCAGTACTTC. Translated: CASSLGAGYEQYF.

This chain uses TRBV19 with TRBJ1-5; 8 bases map to TRBD1. The CDR3 is 15 amino acids. The germline V gene has CDR1 LNHDA and CDR2 SQIVND (reference sequence). Trimming cost V 5 bases and J 5 bases; bases outside gene matches: 8. The CDR3: CASSLQHRGDQPQHF. The CDR3 coding sequence is TGTGCCAGTAGTTTACAACACAGGGGGGATCAGCCCCAGCATTTT.

The gene calls are TRBV28 and TRBJ1-5, with D tentatively TRBD1 (6 bases). CDR3 length equals 15 residues. Between the trimmed V and J ends, which lost 4 bases and 0 bases, there was a span of 10 bases. Germline lookup yields CDR1 MDHEN and CDR2 SYDVKM. CDR3: CASSSQGFSNQPQHF. For the CDR3, the DNA is TGTGCCAGCAGTTCGCAGGGGTTTAGCAATCAGCCCCAGCATTTT.

The CDR3 region has the DNA TGTGCCACCGGGTGGGGAGCCACCTCTGGAAACACCATATATTTT. Its protein is CATGWGATSGNTIYF. This rearrangement joins TRBV6-5 to TRBJ1-3, with no clear D. This CDR3 spans 15 amino acids. Trimming took off 10 bases at V and 0 bases at J, with 16 bases between the two ends. The germline V gene encodes CDR1 MNHEY and CDR2 SVGAGI.

The chain couples TRBV28 to TRBJ2-3, with TRBD2 matching over 7 bases. The ends lost 4 bases at V and 3 bases at J; junction bases unmatched: 10. Germline V lookup: CDR1 MDHEN, CDR2 SYDVKM. There are 16 residues in the CDR3. In DNA form, the CDR3 reads TGTGCCAGCAGTTCCCCGGAAAGCGGGAAGACAGATACGCAGTATTTT. Protein product: CASSSPESGKTDTQYF. Full variable domain (outside the CDR3, taken from reference TRBV28 and TRBJ2-3): DVKVTQSSRYLVKRTGEKVFLECVQDMDHENMFWYRQDPGLGLRLIYFSYDVKMKEKGDIPEGYSVSREKKERFSLILESASTNQTSMYLCASSSPESGKTDTQYFGPGTRLTVL.

As DNA, the CDR3 is TGTGCCACCACGGTGGGGACTACCCCCGAGGGTACGCAGTATTTT. Residues: CATTVGTTPEGTQYF. The chain employs TRBV6-5 and TRBJ2-3, with TRBD2 matching 7 bases. Losses at the gene ends were 10 bases for V and 8 bases for J; bases not matched to a gene: 18. The CDR3 sequence is 15 residues long. The germline CDR1 and CDR2 sequences are MNHEY and SVGAGI.